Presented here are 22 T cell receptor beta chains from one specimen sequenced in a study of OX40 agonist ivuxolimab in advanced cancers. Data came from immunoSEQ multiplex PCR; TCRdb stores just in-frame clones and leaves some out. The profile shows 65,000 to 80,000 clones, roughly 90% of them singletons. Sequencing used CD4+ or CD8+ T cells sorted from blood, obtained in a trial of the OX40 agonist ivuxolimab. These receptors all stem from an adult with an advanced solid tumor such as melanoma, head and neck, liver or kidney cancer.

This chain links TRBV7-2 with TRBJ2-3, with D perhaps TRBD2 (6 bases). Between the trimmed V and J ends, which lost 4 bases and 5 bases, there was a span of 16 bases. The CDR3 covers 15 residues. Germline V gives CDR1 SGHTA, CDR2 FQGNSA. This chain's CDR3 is CASSWSSGAEDTQYF. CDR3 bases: TGTGCCAGCAGCTGGAGTTCGGGAGCTGAAGATACGCAGTATTTT. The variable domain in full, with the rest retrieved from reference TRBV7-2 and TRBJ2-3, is GAGVSQSPSNKVTEKGKDVELRCDPISGHTALYWYRQSLGQGLEFLIYFQGNSAPDKSGLPSDRFSAERTGGSVSTLTIQRTQQEDSAVYLCASSWSSGAEDTQYFGPGTRLTVL.

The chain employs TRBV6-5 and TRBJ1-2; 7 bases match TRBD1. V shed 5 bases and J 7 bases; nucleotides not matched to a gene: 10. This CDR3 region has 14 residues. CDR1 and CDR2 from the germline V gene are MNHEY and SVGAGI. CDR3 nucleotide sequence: TGTGCCAGCAGTAAACGGACAGGAACGGGTGGCTACACCTTC. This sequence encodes CASSKRTGTGGYTF.

The CDR3 coding sequence is TGCGCCAGCAGCCTTGTATACGGATCAGATGGTGTAAAACTGTTTTTT. This codes for CASSLVYGSDGVKLFF. The genes are TRBV4-1 and TRBJ1-4; D not resolved. Germline V gives CDR1 MGHRA, CDR2 YSYEKL. V gave up 4 bases and J gave up 10 bases, with 22 bases separating them. This CDR3 has 16 residues.

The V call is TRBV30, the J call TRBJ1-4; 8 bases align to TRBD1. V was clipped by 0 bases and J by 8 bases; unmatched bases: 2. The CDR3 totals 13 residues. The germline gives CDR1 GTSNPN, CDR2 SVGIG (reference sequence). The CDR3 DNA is TGTGCCTGGAGTGTAAACAGGGGGGAAAAACTGTTTTTT. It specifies CAWSVNRGEKLFF.

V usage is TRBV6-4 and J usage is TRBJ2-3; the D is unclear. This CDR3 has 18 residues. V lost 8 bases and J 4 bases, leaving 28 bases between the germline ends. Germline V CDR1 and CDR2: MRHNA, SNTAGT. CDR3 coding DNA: TGTGCCAGCCCTAGGAGAAAGAGGCGGAACCCTCAACCAGATACGCAGTATTTT. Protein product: CASPRRKRRNPQPDTQYF.

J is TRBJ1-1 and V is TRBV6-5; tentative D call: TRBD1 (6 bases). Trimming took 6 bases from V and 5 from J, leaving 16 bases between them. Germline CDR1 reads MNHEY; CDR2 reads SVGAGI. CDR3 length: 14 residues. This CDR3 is CASSRQDLRTEAFF. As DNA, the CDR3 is TGTGCCAGCAGCCGACAGGACTTAAGGACTGAAGCTTTCTTT.

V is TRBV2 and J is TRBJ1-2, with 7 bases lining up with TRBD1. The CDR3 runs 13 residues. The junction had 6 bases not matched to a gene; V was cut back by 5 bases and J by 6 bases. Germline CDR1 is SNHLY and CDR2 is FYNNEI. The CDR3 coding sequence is TGTGCCAGCAGTAAAGGGGACAGTCATGGCTACACCTTC. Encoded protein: CASSKGDSHGYTF.

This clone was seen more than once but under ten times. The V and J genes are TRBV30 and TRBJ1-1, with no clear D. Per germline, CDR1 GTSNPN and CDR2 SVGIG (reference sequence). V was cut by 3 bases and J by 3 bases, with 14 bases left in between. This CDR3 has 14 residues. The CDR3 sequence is CAWRGRFRDTEAFF. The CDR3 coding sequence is TGTGCCTGGAGGGGGAGATTTCGGGACACTGAAGCTTTCTTT. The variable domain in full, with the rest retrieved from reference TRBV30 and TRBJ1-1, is SQTIHQWPATLVQPVGSPLSLECTVEGTSNPNLYWYRQAAGRGLQLLFYSVGIGQISSEVPQNLSASRPQDRQFILSSKKLLLSDSGFYLCAWRGRFRDTEAFFGQGTRLTVV.

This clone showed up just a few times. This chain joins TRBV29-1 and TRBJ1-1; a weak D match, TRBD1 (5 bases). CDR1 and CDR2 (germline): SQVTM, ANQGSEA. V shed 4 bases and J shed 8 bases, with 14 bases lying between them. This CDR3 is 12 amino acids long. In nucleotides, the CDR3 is TGCAGCGTTGTCCCAGGTCAGGGCGAAGCTTTCTTT. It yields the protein CSVVPGQGEAFF.

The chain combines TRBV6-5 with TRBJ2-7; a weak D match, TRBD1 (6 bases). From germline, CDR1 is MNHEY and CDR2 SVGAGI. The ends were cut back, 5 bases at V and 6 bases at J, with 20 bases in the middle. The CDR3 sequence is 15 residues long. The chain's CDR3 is CASSLPRDTIGEQYF. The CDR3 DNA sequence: TGTGCCAGCAGTCTCCCCCGGGACACCATTGGCGAGCAGTACTTC.

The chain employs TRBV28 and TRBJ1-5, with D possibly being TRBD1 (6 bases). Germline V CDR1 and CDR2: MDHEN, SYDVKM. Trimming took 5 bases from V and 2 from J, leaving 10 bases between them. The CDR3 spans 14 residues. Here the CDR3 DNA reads TGTGCCAGCAGTAACAGGGCGGGCAATCAGCCCCAGCATTTT. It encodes CASSNRAGNQPQHF.

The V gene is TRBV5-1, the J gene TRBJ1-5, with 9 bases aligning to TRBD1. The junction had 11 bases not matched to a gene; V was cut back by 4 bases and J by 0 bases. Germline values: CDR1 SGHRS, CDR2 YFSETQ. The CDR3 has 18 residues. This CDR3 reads CASSRRDRDVYSNQPQHF. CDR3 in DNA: TGCGCCAGCAGCCGCCGGGACAGGGACGTCTATAGCAATCAGCCCCAGCATTTT.

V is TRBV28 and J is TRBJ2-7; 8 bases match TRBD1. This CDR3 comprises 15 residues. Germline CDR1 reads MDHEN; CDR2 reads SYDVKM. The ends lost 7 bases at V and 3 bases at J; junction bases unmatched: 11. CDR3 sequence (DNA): TGTGCCAGCACCTCGCTGCCCGGGACAGGCTACGAGCAGTACTTC. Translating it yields CASTSLPGTGYEQYF.

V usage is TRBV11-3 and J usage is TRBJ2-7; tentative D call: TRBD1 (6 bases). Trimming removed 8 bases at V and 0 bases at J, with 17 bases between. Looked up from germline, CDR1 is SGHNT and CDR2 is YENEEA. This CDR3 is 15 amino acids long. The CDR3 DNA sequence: TGTGCCAGCGGCGCCGGGACACAGAGCTCCTACGAGCAGTACTTC. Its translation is CASGAGTQSSYEQYF.

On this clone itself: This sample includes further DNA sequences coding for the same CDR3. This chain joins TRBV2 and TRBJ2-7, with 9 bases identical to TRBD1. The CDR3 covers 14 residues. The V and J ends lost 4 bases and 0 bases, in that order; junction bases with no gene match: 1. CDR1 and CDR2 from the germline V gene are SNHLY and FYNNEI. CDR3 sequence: CASSADRGSYEQYF. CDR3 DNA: TGTGCCAGCAGTGCGGACAGGGGCTCCTACGAGCAGTACTTC.

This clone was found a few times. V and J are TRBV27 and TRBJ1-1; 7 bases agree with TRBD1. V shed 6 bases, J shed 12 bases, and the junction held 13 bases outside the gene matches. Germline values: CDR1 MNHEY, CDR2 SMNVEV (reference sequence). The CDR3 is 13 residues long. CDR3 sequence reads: CASRPWETGITFF. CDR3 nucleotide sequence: TGTGCCAGCAGACCCTGGGAGACAGGGATAACTTTCTTT.

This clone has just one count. CDR3: CASSLGVEKLFF. In nucleotides, the CDR3 is TGTGCCAGCAGCTTAGGTGTCGAAAAACTGTTTTTT. This chain joins TRBV11-3 and TRBJ1-4; the D is unclear. V lost 1 base, J lost 8 bases, and 5 bases lay in between. Germline V CDR1 and CDR2: SGHNT, YENEEA. The CDR3 extends over 12 amino acids.

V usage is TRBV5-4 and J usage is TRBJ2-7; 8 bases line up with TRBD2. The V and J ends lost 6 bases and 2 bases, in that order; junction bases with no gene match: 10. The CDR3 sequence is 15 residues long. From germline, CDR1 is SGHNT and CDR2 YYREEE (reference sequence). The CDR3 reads CASNSGGPGTYEQYF. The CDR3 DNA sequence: TGTGCCAGCAACTCGGGAGGGCCTGGGACCTACGAGCAGTACTTC.

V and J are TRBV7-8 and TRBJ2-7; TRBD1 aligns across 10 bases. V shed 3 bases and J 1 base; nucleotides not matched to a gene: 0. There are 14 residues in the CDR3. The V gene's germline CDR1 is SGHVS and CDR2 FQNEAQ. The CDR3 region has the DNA TGTGCCAGCAGCTTGGACAGGGGGTCCTACGAGCAGTACTTC. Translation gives CASSLDRGSYEQYF.

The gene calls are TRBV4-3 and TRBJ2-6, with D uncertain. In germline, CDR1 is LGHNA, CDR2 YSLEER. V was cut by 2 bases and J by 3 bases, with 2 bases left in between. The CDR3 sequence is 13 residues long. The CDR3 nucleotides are TGCGCCAGCAGCCAAAGTGGGGCCAACGTCCTGACTTTC. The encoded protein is CASSQSGANVLTF.

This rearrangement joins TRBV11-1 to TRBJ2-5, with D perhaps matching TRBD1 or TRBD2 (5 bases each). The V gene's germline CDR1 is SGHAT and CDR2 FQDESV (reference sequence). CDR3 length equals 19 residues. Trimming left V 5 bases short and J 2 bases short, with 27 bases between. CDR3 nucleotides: TGTGCCAGCAGCACCCGCCCGTGGGGGTGGGCCAGGGTTCAAGAGACCCAGTACTTC. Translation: CASSTRPWGWARVQETQYF.

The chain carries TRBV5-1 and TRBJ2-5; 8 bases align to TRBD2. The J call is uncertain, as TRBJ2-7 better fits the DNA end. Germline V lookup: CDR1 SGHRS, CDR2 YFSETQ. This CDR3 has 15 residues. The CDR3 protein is CASSSNSGTSYEQYF. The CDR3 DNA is TGCGCCAGCAGCTCAAACTCCGGGACTAGTTACGAGCAGTACTTC.